This T cell receptor (beta chain) was sequenced during a study of blood T cell repertoires in COVID-19. Authors' data handling: By means of reference gene primer amplification, nucleated cell counts were estimated. Assay used: immunoSEQ multiplex PCR; TCRdb lists only in-frame clones, some missing. V and J calls and clone size come straight from that table; D and trimming were deduced from the DNA. The table records about 480,000 clones, about nine tenths of them present only once. CDR3 length equals 20 residues. Per the germline V gene, CDR1 is KGHSH and CDR2 is LQKENI. After removal of 2 bases from V and 2 bases from J, the junction contained 10 bases not matched to a gene.

The sample comprised PBMCs or T cells enriched from blood (not recorded which). The chain carries TRBV18 and TRBJ2-3, with 16 bases aligning to TRBD2. The clonotype was recovered from an older woman who had recovered from COVID-19. CDR3: CASSPTPGTSGGASTDTQYF. DNA of the CDR3: TGTGCCAGCTCACCAACCCCCGGGACTAGCGGGGGGGCCTCCACAGATACGCAGTATTTT.